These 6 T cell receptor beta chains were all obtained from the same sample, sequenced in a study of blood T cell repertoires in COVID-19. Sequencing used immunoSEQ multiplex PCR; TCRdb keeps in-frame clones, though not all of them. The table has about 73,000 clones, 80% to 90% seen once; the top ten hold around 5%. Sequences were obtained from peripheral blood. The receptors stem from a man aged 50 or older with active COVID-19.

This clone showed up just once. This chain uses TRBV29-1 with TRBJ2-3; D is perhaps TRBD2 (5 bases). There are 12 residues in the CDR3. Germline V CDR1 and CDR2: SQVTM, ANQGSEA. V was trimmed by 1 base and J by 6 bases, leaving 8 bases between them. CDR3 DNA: TGCAGCGTTGAAGTCACTAGGGATACGCAGTATTTT. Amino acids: CSVEVTRDTQYF.

CDR3 residues: CASSLRTGVGAFF. The DNA of the CDR3 is TGTGCCAGCAGCTTAAGAACAGGGGTCGGAGCTTTCTTT. The rearrangement joins TRBV7-9 to TRBJ1-1, with 7 positions matching TRBD1. Germline trimming cut 2 bases from V and 10 bases from J; bases unmatched to any gene: 7. CDR3 size: 13 residues. Germline assignment: CDR1 SEHNR and CDR2 FQNEAQ (reference sequence).

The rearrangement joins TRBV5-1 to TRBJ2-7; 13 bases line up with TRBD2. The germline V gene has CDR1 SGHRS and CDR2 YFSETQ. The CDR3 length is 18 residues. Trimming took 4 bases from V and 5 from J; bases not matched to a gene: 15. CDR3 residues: CASSPIGLAGAGVHEQYF. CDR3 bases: TGCGCCAGCAGCCCGATAGGACTAGCGGGGGCGGGGGTACACGAGCAGTACTTC.

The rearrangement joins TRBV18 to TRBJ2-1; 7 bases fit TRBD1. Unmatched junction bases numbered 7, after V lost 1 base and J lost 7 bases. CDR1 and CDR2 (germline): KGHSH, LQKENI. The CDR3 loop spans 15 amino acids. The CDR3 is CASSPLGTAFNEQFF. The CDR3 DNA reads TGTGCCAGCTCACCACTCGGGACAGCGTTTAATGAGCAGTTCTTC.

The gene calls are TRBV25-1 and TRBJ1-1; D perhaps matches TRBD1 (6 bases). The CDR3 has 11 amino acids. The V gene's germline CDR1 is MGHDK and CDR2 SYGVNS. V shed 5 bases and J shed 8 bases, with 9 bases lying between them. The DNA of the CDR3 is TGTGCCAGCAGTCACGGGACAGAAGCTTTCTTT. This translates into CASSHGTEAFF.

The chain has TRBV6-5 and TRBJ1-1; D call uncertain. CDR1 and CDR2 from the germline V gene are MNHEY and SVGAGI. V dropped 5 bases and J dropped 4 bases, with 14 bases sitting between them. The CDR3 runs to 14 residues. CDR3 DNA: TGTGCCAGCAGTCTAGCGGGGTACGGCACTGAAGCTTTCTTT. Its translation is CASSLAGYGTEAFF.